The 5 T cell receptor beta chains reported below all come from one sample, sequenced in a study of control samples from healthy donors and cancer patients. Data came from immunoSEQ multiplex PCR; TCRdb stores just in-frame clones and leaves some out. This sample yields 60,000 or so clones, of which nearly 90% are seen a single time; about 3.5% belongs to the top ten. Sequencing input: blood. The receptors originated from a man between 45 and 60 years old in good health.

V and J are TRBV5-5 and TRBJ2-1; a weak D match, TRBD1 (5 bases). This CDR3 has 16 amino acids. The V end lost 0 bases, the J end lost 6 bases, and 16 bases lay between the germline ends. CDR1 is SGHKS, CDR2 YYEKEE, per germline (reference sequence). Here the CDR3 DNA reads TGTGCCAGCAGCTTGGGATTGGCAGGGTCGGTCAATGAGCAGTTCTTC. This codes for CASSLGLAGSVNEQFF.

CDR3 DNA sequence: TGTGCCAGCAGCGCTTCGACAGGGACTAATGAAAAACTGTTTTTT. Translated: CASSASTGTNEKLFF. The chain employs TRBV9 and TRBJ1-4; TRBD1 matches 7 bases. V lost 3 bases and J lost 2; bases outside the gene matches: 4. The V gene's germline CDR1 is SGDLS and CDR2 YYNGEE. The CDR3 runs 15 residues. The complete variable domain, with remaining parts taken from reference TRBV9 and TRBJ1-4, reads DSGVTQTPKHLITATGQRVTLRCSPRSGDLSVYWYQQSLDQGLQFLIQYYNGEERAKGNILERFSAQQFPDLHSELNLSSLELGDSALYFCASSASTGTNEKLFFGSGTQLSVL.

The CDR3 sequence is CASRPSGRAETQYF. The CDR3 DNA is TGCGCCAGCAGACCTAGCGGGAGGGCAGAGACCCAGTACTTC. V is TRBV10-1 and J is TRBJ2-5; TRBD2 agrees at 12 bases. The germline gives CDR1 WNHNN, CDR2 SYGVQD (reference sequence). The CDR3 is 14 residues long. After removal of 6 bases from V and 4 bases from J, the junction contained 3 bases not matched to a gene.

The genes are TRBV6-5 and TRBJ2-1, with 8 bases lining up with TRBD2. Germline V gene sequence: CDR1 MNHEY, CDR2 SVGAGI. J gave up 2 bases and V 6 bases, and 6 bases lay outside the gene matches. This CDR3 is 15 amino acids long. CDR3 nucleotides: TGTGCCAGCAGCGACACTAGCGGCCCCTACAATGAGCAGTTCTTC. Translating gives CASSDTSGPYNEQFF.

The CDR3 DNA reads TGTGCCAGCAGCCTCAAGAGTTACACTGAAGCTTTCTTT. Amino acid sequence: CASSLKSYTEAFF. V and J are TRBV12-3 or TRBV12-4 and TRBJ1-1; D remains ambiguous. Trimming removed 6 bases from V and 3 bases from J, with 11 bases in between. This CDR3 is 13 amino acids long.